Listed here are 31 T cell receptor beta chains from one sample, sequenced in a study of T cell repertoires in cytomegalovirus infection. These receptors' antigens are unknown. TCRdb re-analysed the reads in MiXCR, keeping a single row per CDR3 protein. This sample yields fewer than 1,000,000 distinct CDR3 sequences, of which roughly 30% are seen a single time; roughly 13% belongs to the top ten. Sequenced material: cultured CD8+ T cells from PBMCs, taken from culture after CMV antigen stimulation. The receptors derive from a human donor in good health (CMV status not recorded). Some clones in this sample may be carry-over from other donors' samples.

This clonotype occurred once. This chain links TRBV5-4 with TRBJ2-3; 12 nucleotides agree with TRBD2. The CDR3 runs to 18 residues. The germline V gene encodes CDR1 SGHNT and CDR2 YYREEE (reference sequence). After removal of 0 bases from V and 0 bases from J, the junction contained 5 bases not matched to a gene. The CDR3 DNA reads as TGTGCCAGCAGCTTGGATACTAGCGGGGGGCTCAGCACAGATACGCAGTATTTT. Translating gives CASSLDTSGGLSTDTQYF.

This clonotype was observed a handful of times. The chain recombines TRBV7-9 with TRBJ1-5; D is uncertain. The CDR3 covers 13 residues. Looked up from germline, CDR1 is SEHNR and CDR2 is FQNEAQ (reference sequence). The V gene lost 6 bases and the J gene lost 7 bases, with 13 bases spanning the gap. The CDR3 region has the DNA TGTGCCAGCAGGATGGATGGAGAGCAGCCCCAGCATTTT. Translation: CASRMDGEQPQHF.

The chain employs TRBV6-1 and TRBJ2-1; D not certain. The ends were cut back, 3 bases at V and 0 bases at J, with 15 bases in the middle. This CDR3 contains 17 residues. CDR1 MNHNS and CDR2 SASEGT come from the germline V gene. The CDR3 protein is CASSDLLVRSSYNEQFF. In DNA form, the CDR3 reads TGTGCCAGCAGTGACTTGTTGGTCAGGAGCTCCTACAATGAGCAGTTCTTC.

A few counts support this clonotype. This chain uses TRBV6-6 with TRBJ1-2, with 7 bases identical to TRBD1. The CDR3 spans 17 residues. The germline V gene has CDR1 MNHNY and CDR2 SVGAGI (reference sequence). The V segment lost 5 bases and the J segment 4 bases; nucleotides outside the gene matches: 16. CDR3 sequence reads: CASSDRDRGSRGYGYTF. CDR3 nucleotide sequence: TGTGCCAGCAGTGACCGGGACAGAGGATCCAGGGGCTATGGCTACACCTTC.

This clonotype occurred many times. CDR3 sequence: CASTNRGRNEQFF. The CDR3 nucleotides read TGTGCCAGCACAAACCGAGGCCGGAATGAGCAGTTCTTC. The chain joins TRBV12-3 or TRBV12-4 to TRBJ2-1, with D unclear. The CDR3 has 13 residues. The V end lost 7 bases, the J end lost 7 bases, and 14 bases lay between the germline ends.

This chain joins TRBV10-3 and TRBJ1-2; D gene unclear. V was clipped by 4 bases and J by 8 bases, with 20 bases between them. Germline CDR1 and CDR2: ENHRY and SYGVKD. The CDR3 totals 15 residues. The DNA of the CDR3 is TGTGCCATCAGTGTGCCTGGGGAGGTCCTTAGGGGCTACACCTTC. Its translation is CAISVPGEVLRGYTF.

The chain uses TRBV7-6 and TRBJ2-5; TRBD2 aligns across 11 bases. This CDR3 spans 17 amino acids. Germline lookup yields CDR1 SGHVS and CDR2 FNYEAQ. V lost 4 bases to trimming and J lost 5 bases; unmatched junction nucleotides: 12. The CDR3: CASSYYSGGALWETQYF. The DNA of the CDR3 is TGTGCCAGCAGCTATTATAGCGGGGGGGCGCTGTGGGAGACCCAGTACTTC.

This clonotype was detected many times. This chain connects TRBV20-1 to TRBJ1-6, with 8 bases aligning to TRBD1. The germline V gene has CDR1 DFQATT and CDR2 SNEGSKA (reference sequence). The CDR3 spans 16 residues. The junction had 10 bases not matched to a gene; V was cut back by 0 bases and J by 9 bases. The CDR3 loop reads CSARDTIRQGASPLHF. CDR3 nucleotides: TGCAGTGCTAGAGATACAATAAGGCAGGGGGCTTCACCCCTCCACTTT.

This chain's CDR3 is CASSQDRWPDTQYF. The CDR3 coding sequence is TGCGCCAGCAGCCAAGATCGATGGCCAGATACGCAGTATTTT. V is TRBV4-3 and J is TRBJ2-3; D not certain. CDR1 and CDR2 (germline): LGHNA, YSLEER. The CDR3 has 14 amino acids. The V gene lost 0 bases and the J gene lost 4 bases, with 8 bases spanning the gap.

In its sample, this clonotype was seen a few times. This chain joins TRBV10-2 and TRBJ1-5; maybe TRBD1 (5 bases). Trimming took 8 bases from V and 8 from J, leaving 22 bases between them. Germline CDR1 WSHSY, CDR2 SAAADI. The CDR3 spans 15 residues. The CDR3 coding sequence is TGCGCCAGCGGTATGGGACTGGCCGTAATAGAGCCCCAGCATTTT. This translates into CASGMGLAVIEPQHF.

A remark on this clonotype: A read error is possible here, since a much larger clone lies one base away. The chain uses TRBV6-1 and TRBJ1-6; possible D gene TRBD1, 5 bases. CDR3 length: 16 residues. CDR1 is MNHNS and CDR2 is SASEGT in the germline V gene. The CDR3 loop reads CACSELPGHSNSPLHF. Here the CDR3 DNA reads TGTGCCTGCAGTGAACTTCCAGGACACTCAAATTCACCCCTCCACTTT.

This rearrangement joins TRBV28 to TRBJ1-3; weak D call: TRBD1 (5 bases). CDR3 length equals 16 residues. Trimming cost V 6 bases and J 0 bases, with 15 bases left between them. Germline CDR1 is MDHEN and CDR2 is SYDVKM. The CDR3 protein is CASSTRQRSSGNTIYF. Here the CDR3 DNA reads TGTGCCAGCAGCACCCGACAGAGGAGCTCTGGAAACACCATATATTTT.

This clonotype was found many times. The genes are TRBV12-3 or TRBV12-4 and TRBJ1-2; D not resolved. V was pared by 0 bases and J by 8 bases, with 13 bases between. CDR3 size: 14 residues. DNA for the CDR3: TGTGCCAGCAGTTTAGCGCCGAGGGCCGAAGGCTACACCTTC. Translated: CASSLAPRAEGYTF.

The rearrangement uses TRBV7-8 and TRBJ2-1; D ambiguous. Looked up from germline, CDR1 is SGHVS and CDR2 is FQNEAQ. V lost 3 bases and J 8 bases, leaving 8 bases between the germline ends. This CDR3 contains 12 residues. The CDR3 DNA is TGTGCCAGCAGCTTTTCAACGTATGAGCAGTTCTTC. It encodes CASSFSTYEQFF.

V and J are TRBV12-3 or TRBV12-4 and TRBJ1-1, with 8 bases that match TRBD1. Trimming removed 6 bases from V and 4 bases from J; junction bases left unmatched: 10. This CDR3 region has 15 residues. The CDR3 sequence is CASSSQGAGSTEAFF. The CDR3 nucleotides read TGTGCCAGCAGCTCGCAGGGGGCTGGGAGCACTGAAGCTTTCTTT.

The V gene is TRBV5-4, the J gene TRBJ1-6, with D perhaps matching TRBD1 (5 bases). The germline gives CDR1 SGHNT, CDR2 YYREEE (reference sequence). V gave up 3 bases and J gave up 2 bases, with 18 bases separating them. This CDR3 comprises 18 residues. CDR3: CASSSGTLFSAYNSPLHF. CDR3 in DNA: TGTGCCAGCAGCTCCGGGACCCTCTTCTCTGCCTATAATTCACCCCTCCACTTT.

This chain uses TRBV20-1 with TRBJ2-2; D may be TRBD2 (6 bases). The V and J ends lost 0 bases and 6 bases respectively, with 11 bases between them. This CDR3 spans 14 amino acids. Germline-derived CDR1 and CDR2 are DFQATT and SNEGSKA (reference sequence). Written as DNA, the CDR3 is TGCAGTGCTAGAGATACGGAGGGCCCCGGGGAGCTGTTTTTT. Its translation: CSARDTEGPGELFF.

For this clonotype: With a much larger clone just one base away, this may be a read error. This chain joins TRBV7-2 and TRBJ2-3; 12 nucleotides match TRBD2. Germline V lookup: CDR1 SGHTA, CDR2 FQGNSA. The CDR3 contains 16 residues. The ends lost 3 bases at V and 10 bases at J; junction bases unmatched: 11. The CDR3 protein is CASSFTSGGLPDSQYF. DNA for the CDR3: TGTGCCAGCAGCTTTACTAGCGGGGGGCTCCCCGATTCGCAGTATTTT.

V gene TRBV29-1 combines with J gene TRBJ2-2; D is undetermined. V was pared by 3 bases and J by 6 bases, with 14 bases between. The germline gives CDR1 SQVTM, CDR2 ANQGSEA. This CDR3 region has 14 residues. CDR3 sequence: CSVEGLPSAGELFF. The CDR3 region has the DNA TGCAGCGTTGAGGGTCTACCGAGTGCCGGGGAGCTGTTTTTT.

The rearrangement links TRBV7-9 to TRBJ2-7, with a weak D call TRBD1 (6 bases). In germline, CDR1 is SEHNR, CDR2 FQNEAQ (reference sequence). The ends were cut back, 5 bases at V and 2 bases at J, with 19 bases in the middle. The length of the CDR3 is 16 residues. CDR3 sequence reads: CASSPPVGDNTYEQYF. The CDR3 nucleotides are TGTGCCAGCAGCCCCCCTGTAGGGGACAACACCTACGAGCAGTACTTC. Supplemented by reference TRBV7-9 and TRBJ2-7, the full variable domain reads DTGVSQNPRHKITKRGQNVTFRCDPISEHNRLYWYRQTLGQGPEFLTYFQNEAQLEKSRLLSDRFSAERPKGSFSTLEIQRTEQGDSAMYLCASSPPVGDNTYEQYFGPGTRLTVT.

The chain joins TRBV6-5 to TRBJ2-7, with 8 bases identical to TRBD2. Germline loops: CDR1 MNHEY, CDR2 SVGAGI. This CDR3 is built from 14 residues. The ends lost 6 bases at V and 0 bases at J; junction bases unmatched: 4. CDR3 loop: CASRGSGASYEQYV. The CDR3 DNA reads TGTGCCAGCAGGGGTAGCGGGGCCTCCTACGAGCAGTACGTC.

This clonotype came up many times. The chain combines TRBV7-6 with TRBJ2-3, with D perhaps assigned TRBD1 or TRBD2 (5 bases each). V was pared by 2 bases and J by 5 bases, with 11 bases between. CDR1 and CDR2 from the germline V gene are SGHVS and FNYEAQ. This CDR3 is built from 14 residues. This CDR3 is CASSLTGGGDTQYF. The CDR3, as DNA: TGTGCCAGCAGCTTAACAGGTGGAGGAGATACGCAGTATTTT.

A few counts support this clonotype. The V call is TRBV18, the J call TRBJ1-6; 9 bases map to TRBD1. Germline loops: CDR1 KGHSH, CDR2 LQKENI. Germline trimming cut 5 bases from V and 1 base from J; bases unmatched to any gene: 6. The CDR3 spans 17 residues. CDR3 nucleotides: TGTGCCAGCTCATCCGGGACAGGGATTTCCTATAATTCACCCCTCCACTTT. Its protein product is CASSSGTGISYNSPLHF.

The chain couples TRBV6-5 to TRBJ2-7; the match to TRBD1 covers 12 bases. The CDR3 length is 16 residues. The germline CDR1 and CDR2 sequences are MNHEY and SVGAGI. V lost 5 bases, J lost 1 base, and 6 bases stayed unmatched. The CDR3 DNA follows: TGTGCCAGCAGTGCCGGGACAGGGGGCAAGTCCTACGAGCAGTACTTC. The encoded protein is CASSAGTGGKSYEQYF.

Only a few counts were recorded for this clonotype. CDR3 sequence: CASSQEGRPQETQYF. The CDR3 DNA follows: TGTGCCAGCAGCCAAGAGGGGCGCCCCCAAGAGACCCAGTACTTC. The J gene is TRBJ2-5, the V gene TRBV4-2; TRBD1 might be the D (5 bases). V was clipped by 0 bases and J by 1 base, with 9 bases between them. This CDR3 is built from 15 residues. The germline V gene has CDR1 LGHNA and CDR2 YNFKEQ.

The chain combines TRBV18 with TRBJ1-1; TRBD1 is a possible D gene (5 bases). In germline, CDR1 is KGHSH, CDR2 LQKENI. This CDR3 comprises 14 residues. V lost 2 bases, J lost 2 bases, and 9 bases lay in between. CDR3 amino acids: CASSPDSANTEAFF. The CDR3 nucleotides read TGTGCCAGCTCACCAGACAGTGCAAACACTGAAGCTTTCTTT.

The gene calls are TRBV12-3 or TRBV12-4 and TRBJ1-3, with D unresolved. The CDR3 has 11 amino acids. Between the trimmed V and J ends, which lost 7 bases and 1 base, there was a span of 2 bases. The chain's CDR3 is CASTSGNTIYF. CDR3 coding DNA: TGTGCCAGCACATCTGGAAACACCATATATTTT.

This clonotype was seen a handful of times. The V gene is TRBV7-6, the J gene TRBJ2-5, with D possibly TRBD2 on 5 matching bases. This CDR3 is built from 16 residues. V was cut by 0 bases and J by 1 base, with 12 bases left in between. From germline, CDR1 is SGHVS and CDR2 FNYEAQ. CDR3 coding DNA: TGTGCCAGCAGCTTAGCGCGAGGGCTTGGCCAAGAGACCCAGTACTTC. As protein: CASSLARGLGQETQYF. Using reference TRBV7-6 and TRBJ2-5 for the parts outside the CDR3, the full variable domain is GAGVSQSPRYKVTKRGQDVALRCDPISGHVSLYWYRQALGQGPEFLTYFNYEAQQDKSGLPNDRFSAERPEGSISTLTIQRTEQRDSAMYRCASSLARGLGQETQYFGPGTRLLVL.

In its sample, this clonotype was seen a few times. The V and J genes are TRBV6-5 and TRBJ1-1; a possible D gene is TRBD1 (6 bases). The CDR3 loop spans 13 amino acids. Trimming removed 6 bases from V and 6 bases from J, with 14 bases in between. Looked up from germline, CDR1 is MNHEY and CDR2 is SVGAGI. The CDR3 spells CASRTTGLAEAFF. CDR3 DNA sequence: TGTGCCAGCAGAACTACAGGGTTAGCTGAAGCTTTCTTT.

A few counts support this clonotype. This chain joins TRBV7-3 and TRBJ2-3; TRBD2 matches 15 bases. Germline values: CDR1 SGHTA, CDR2 FQGTGA. The CDR3 consists of 18 residues. The V and J ends lost 5 bases and 5 bases, in that order; junction bases with no gene match: 11. The CDR3 bases are TGTGCCAGCAGCCCGGGACTAGCGGGGGGTCCTTGGGAAGATACGCAGTATTTT. It encodes CASSPGLAGGPWEDTQYF.

V gene TRBV7-9 combines with J gene TRBJ1-1; the D gene is possibly TRBD1 (5 bases). Germline loops: CDR1 SEHNR, CDR2 FQNEAQ (reference sequence). Trimming removed 7 bases at V and 5 bases at J, with 17 bases between. The CDR3 covers 14 residues. CDR3 in DNA: TGTGCCAGCACCCCGGAACCGGAGGGGACTGAAGCTTTCTTT. Protein product: CASTPEPEGTEAFF.